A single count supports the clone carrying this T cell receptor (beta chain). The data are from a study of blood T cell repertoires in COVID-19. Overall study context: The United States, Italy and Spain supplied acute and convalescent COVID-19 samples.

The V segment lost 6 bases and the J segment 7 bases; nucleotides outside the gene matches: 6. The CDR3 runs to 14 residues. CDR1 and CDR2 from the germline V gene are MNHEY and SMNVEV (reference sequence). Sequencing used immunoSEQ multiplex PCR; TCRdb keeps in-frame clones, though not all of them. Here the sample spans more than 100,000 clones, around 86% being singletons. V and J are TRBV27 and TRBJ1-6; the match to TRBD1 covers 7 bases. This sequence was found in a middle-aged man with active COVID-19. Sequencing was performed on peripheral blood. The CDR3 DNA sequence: TGTGCCAGCAGCCACCGGGACAGAAATTCACCCCTCCACTTT. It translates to CASSHRDRNSPLHF.